This T cell receptor beta chain originates from a study of blood T cell repertoires in COVID-19. This CDR3 has 14 amino acids. Trimming cost V 4 bases and J 2 bases, with 11 bases left between them. CDR1 is SEHNR and CDR2 is FQNEAQ in the germline V gene (reference sequence). The method was immunoSEQ multiplex PCR; TCRdb's version includes in-frame clones alone and lacks a portion of them. This sample has tens of thousands of clones, with around four fifths found just once. The sample was peripheral blood. The chain employs TRBV7-9 and TRBJ2-5; weak D call: TRBD1 (5 bases). This clonotype originated in an elderly man with active or convalescent COVID-19. The CDR3 protein is CASSSRARQETQYF. For the CDR3, the DNA is TGTGCCAGCAGCTCCAGGGCCCGTCAAGAGACCCAGTACTTC.